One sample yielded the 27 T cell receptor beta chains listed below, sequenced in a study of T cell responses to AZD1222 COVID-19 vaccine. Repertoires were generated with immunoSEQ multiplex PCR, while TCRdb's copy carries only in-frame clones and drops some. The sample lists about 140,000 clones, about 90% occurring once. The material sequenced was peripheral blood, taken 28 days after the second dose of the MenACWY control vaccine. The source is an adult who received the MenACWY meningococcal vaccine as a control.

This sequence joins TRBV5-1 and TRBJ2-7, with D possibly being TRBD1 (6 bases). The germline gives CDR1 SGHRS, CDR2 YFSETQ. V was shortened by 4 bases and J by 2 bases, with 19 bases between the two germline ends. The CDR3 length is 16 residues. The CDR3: CASSGGTTGLTYEQYF. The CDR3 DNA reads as TGCGCCAGCAGCGGTGGGACAACAGGCCTAACCTACGAGCAGTACTTC.

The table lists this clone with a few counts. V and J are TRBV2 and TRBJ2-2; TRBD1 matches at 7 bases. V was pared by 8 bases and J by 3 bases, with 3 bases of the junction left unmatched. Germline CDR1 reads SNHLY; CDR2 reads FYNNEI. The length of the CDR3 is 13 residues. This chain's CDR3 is CASFQGDTGELFF. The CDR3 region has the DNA TGTGCCAGCTTTCAGGGGGACACCGGGGAGCTGTTTTTT.

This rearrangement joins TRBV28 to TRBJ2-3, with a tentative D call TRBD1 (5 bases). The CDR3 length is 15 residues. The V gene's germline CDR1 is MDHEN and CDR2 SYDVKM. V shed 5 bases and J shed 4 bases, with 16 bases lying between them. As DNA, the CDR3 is TGTGCCAGCAGTGCCCGCGTGGCGACAGCAGATACGCAGTATTTT. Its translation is CASSARVATADTQYF.

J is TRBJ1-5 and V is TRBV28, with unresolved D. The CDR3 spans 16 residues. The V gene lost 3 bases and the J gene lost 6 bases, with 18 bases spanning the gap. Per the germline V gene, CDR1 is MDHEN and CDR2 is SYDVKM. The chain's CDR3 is CASSFRPLAPGQPQHF. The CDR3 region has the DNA TGTGCCAGCAGTTTCCGGCCACTCGCCCCCGGTCAGCCCCAGCATTTT. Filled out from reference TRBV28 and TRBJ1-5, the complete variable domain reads DVKVTQSSRYLVKRTGEKVFLECVQDMDHENMFWYRQDPGLGLRLIYFSYDVKMKEKGDIPEGYSVSREKKERFSLILESASTNQTSMYLCASSFRPLAPGQPQHFGDGTRLSIL.

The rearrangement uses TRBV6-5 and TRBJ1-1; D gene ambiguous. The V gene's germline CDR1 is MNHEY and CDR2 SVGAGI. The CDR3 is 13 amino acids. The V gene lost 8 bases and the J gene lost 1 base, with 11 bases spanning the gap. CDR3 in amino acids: CASHRRQNTEAFF. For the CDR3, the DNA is TGTGCCAGCCATCGACGACAGAACACTGAAGCTTTCTTT.

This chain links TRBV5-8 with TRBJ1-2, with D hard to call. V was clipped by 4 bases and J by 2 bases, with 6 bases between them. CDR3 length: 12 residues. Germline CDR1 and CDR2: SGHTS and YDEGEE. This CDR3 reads CASSLANYGYTF. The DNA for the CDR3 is TGTGCCAGCAGCCTTGCAAACTATGGCTACACCTTC. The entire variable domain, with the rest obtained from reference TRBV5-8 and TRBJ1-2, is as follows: EAGVTQSPTHLIKTRGQQATLRCSPISGHTSVYWYQQALGLGLQFLLWYDEGEERNRGNFPPRFSGRQFPNYSSELNVNALELEDSALYLCASSLANYGYTFGSGTRLTVV.

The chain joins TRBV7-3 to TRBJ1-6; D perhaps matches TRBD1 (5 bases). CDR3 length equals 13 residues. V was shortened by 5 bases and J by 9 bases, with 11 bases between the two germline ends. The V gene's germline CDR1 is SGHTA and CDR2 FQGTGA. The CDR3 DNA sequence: TGTGCCAGCAGCCCCGCGCAGGGTTCACCCCTCCACTTT. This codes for CASSPAQGSPLHF.

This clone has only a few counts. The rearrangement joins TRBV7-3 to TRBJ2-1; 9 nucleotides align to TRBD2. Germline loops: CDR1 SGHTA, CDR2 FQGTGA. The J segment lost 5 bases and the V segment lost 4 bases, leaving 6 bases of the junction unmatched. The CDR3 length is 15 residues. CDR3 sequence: CASSWGLAKNNEQFF. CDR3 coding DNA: TGTGCCAGCAGCTGGGGACTAGCTAAAAACAATGAGCAGTTCTTC.

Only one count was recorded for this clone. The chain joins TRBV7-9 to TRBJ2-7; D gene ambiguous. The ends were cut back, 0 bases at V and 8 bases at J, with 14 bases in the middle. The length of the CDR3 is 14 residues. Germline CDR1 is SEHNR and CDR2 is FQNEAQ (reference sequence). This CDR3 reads CASSLAAVGDQQYF. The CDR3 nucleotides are TGTGCCAGCAGCTTAGCCGCTGTTGGGGATCAGCAGTACTTC.

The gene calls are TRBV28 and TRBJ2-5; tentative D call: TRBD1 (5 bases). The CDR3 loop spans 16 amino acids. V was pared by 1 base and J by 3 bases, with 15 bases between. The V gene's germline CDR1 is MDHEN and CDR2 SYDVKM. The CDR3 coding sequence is TGTGCCAGCAGTTTATACCCAGGGCAGACCGAAGAGACCCAGTACTTC. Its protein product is CASSLYPGQTEETQYF.

CDR3: CASSEAWDRDQPQHF. Here the CDR3 DNA reads TGTGCCAGCAGTGAAGCGTGGGACAGGGATCAGCCCCAGCATTTT. The chain links TRBV2 to TRBJ1-5; 9 bases match TRBD1. This CDR3 has 15 amino acids. CDR1 is SNHLY and CDR2 is FYNNEI in the germline V gene. The trim removed 0 bases at V and 5 bases at J, leaving 2 bases unmatched.

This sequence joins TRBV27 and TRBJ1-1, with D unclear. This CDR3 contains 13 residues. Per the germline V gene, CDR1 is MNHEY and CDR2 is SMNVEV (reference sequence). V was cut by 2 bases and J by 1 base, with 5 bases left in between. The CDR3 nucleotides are TGTGCCAGCAGTTTACAGCGGAACACTGAAGCTTTCTTT. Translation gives CASSLQRNTEAFF.

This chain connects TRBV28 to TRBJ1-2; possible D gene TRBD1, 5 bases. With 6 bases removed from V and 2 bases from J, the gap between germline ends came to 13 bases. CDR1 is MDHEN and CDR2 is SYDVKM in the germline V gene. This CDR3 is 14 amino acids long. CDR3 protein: CASSLPGGNYGYTF. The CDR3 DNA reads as TGTGCCAGCAGCCTTCCCGGGGGAAACTATGGCTACACCTTC.

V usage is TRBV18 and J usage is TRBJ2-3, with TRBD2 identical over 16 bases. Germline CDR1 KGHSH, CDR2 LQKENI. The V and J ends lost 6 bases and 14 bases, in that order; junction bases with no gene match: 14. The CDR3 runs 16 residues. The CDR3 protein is CASSSSGTSGGAFRYF. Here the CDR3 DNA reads TGTGCCAGCTCGTCCTCCGGGACTAGCGGGGGGGCCTTCCGGTATTTT.

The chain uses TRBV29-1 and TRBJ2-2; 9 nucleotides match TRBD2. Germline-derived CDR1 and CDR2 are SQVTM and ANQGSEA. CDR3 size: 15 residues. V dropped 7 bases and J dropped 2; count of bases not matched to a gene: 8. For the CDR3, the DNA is TGCAGCGCGATCCCCGGGACTAGCAACACCGGGGAGCTGTTTTTT. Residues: CSAIPGTSNTGELFF.

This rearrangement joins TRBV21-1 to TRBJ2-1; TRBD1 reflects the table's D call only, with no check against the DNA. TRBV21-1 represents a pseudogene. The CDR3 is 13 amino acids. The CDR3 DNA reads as TGTGCCAGCAGCAATTTTGAACACGAAGAGCAGTTCTTC. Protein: CASSNFEHEEQFF.

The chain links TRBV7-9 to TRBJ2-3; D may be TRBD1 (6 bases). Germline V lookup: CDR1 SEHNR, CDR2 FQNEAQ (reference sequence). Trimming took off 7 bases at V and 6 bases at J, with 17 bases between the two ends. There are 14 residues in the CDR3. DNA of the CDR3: TGTGCCAGCATCTCGGGACAATATGAGGATACGCAGTATTTT. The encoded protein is CASISGQYEDTQYF.

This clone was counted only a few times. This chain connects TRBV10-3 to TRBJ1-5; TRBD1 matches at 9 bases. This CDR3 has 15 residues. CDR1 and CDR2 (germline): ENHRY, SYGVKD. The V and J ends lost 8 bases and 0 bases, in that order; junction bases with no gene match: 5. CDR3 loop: CAIGGQGNSNQPQHF. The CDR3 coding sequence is TGTGCCATCGGGGGACAGGGAAATAGCAATCAGCCCCAGCATTTT.

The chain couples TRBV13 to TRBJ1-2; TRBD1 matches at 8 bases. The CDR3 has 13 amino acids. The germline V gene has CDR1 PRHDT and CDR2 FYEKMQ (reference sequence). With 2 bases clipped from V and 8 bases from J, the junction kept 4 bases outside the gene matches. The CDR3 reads CASSLQGAYGYTF. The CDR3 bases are TGTGCCAGCAGCTTACAGGGGGCTTACGGCTACACCTTC.

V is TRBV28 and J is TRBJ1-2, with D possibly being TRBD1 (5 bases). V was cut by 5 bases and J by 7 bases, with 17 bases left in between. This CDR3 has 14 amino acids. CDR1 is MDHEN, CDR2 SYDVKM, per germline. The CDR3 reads CASSPMLGVGGYTF. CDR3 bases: TGTGCCAGCAGTCCCATGTTGGGGGTGGGTGGCTACACCTTC.

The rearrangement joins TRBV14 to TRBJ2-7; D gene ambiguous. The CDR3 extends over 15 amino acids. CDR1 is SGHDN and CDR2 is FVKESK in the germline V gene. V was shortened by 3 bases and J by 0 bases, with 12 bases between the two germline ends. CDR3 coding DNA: TGTGCCAGCAGCCATGGGCCGGGCATCTCCTACGAGCAGTACTTC. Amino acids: CASSHGPGISYEQYF.

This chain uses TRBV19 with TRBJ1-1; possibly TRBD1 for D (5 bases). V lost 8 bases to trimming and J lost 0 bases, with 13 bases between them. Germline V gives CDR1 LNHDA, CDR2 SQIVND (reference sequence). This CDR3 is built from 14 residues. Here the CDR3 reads CASSMGGMNTEAFF. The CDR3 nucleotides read TGTGCCAGTTCCATGGGGGGAATGAACACTGAAGCTTTCTTT.

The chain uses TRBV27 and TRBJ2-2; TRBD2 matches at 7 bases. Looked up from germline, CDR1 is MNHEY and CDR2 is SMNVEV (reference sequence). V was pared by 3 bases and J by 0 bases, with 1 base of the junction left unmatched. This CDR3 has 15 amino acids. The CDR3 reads CASSLGGTNTGELFF. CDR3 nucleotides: TGTGCCAGCAGTTTGGGGGGGACGAACACCGGGGAGCTGTTTTTT.

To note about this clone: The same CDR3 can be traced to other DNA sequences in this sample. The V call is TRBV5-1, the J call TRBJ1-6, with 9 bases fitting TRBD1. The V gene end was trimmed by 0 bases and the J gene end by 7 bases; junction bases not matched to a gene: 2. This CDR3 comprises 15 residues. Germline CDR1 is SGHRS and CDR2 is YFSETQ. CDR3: CASSLEGQGNSPLHF. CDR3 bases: TGCGCCAGCAGCTTGGAGGGACAGGGAAATTCACCCCTCCACTTT.

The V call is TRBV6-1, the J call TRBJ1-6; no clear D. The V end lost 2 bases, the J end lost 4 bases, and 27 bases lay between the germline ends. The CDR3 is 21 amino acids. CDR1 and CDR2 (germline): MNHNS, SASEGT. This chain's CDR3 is CASSEPRQAAGPPNYNSPLHF. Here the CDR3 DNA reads TGTGCCAGCAGTGAACCTCGGCAGGCGGCGGGCCCCCCTAATTATAATTCACCCCTCCACTTT.

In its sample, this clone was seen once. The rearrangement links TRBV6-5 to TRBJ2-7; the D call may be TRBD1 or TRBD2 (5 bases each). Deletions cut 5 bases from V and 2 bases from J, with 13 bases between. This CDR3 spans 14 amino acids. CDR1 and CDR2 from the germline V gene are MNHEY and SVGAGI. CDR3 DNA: TGTGCCAGCAGTCGGGGCGGCGTCGCCTACGAGCAGTACTTC. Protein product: CASSRGGVAYEQYF.

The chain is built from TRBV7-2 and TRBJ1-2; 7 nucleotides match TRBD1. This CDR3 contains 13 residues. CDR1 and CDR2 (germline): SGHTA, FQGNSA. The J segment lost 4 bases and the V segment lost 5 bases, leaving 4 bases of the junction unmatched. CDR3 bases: TGTGCCAGCAGCCCGGGACAGACCTATGGCTACACCTTC. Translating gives CASSPGQTYGYTF.